These 15 T cell receptor beta chains were all obtained from the same sample, sequenced in a study of T cells after yellow fever vaccination (dated by TCRdb to the late 2010s). The library was generated by 5' RACE. Instrument on record: Illumina HiSeq 2500. Clones were called with MiXCR by TCRdb after fastp trimmed the public reads at Q25, and only in-frame beta chains were retained. Entries are consolidated by CDR3 protein sequence, retaining the most common genes and DNA. The sample data list around 72,000 distinct CDR3 sequences, and around 7.7% of these were observed just once. Around 29% of the sample belongs to the ten largest clones. Reading the label with the study, this specimen's treatment or condition is: live attenuated yellow fever vaccine strain. This specimen was CD8+ T cells sorted from PBMCs, taken less than 11 days after the first yellow fever vaccination. Receptors were obtained from a man in his late teens or twenties who received the YFV17D yellow fever vaccine.

This clonotype was seen a few times. The chain combines TRBV5-1 with TRBJ2-5, with 12 positions matching TRBD1. The germline V gene encodes CDR1 SGHRS and CDR2 YFSETQ. Unmatched junction bases numbered 5, after V lost 4 bases and J lost 4 bases. This CDR3 has 15 amino acids. CDR3 nucleotides: TGCGCCAGCAGCGACGGGACAGGGGGCGGAGAGACCCAGTACTTC. It codes for CASSDGTGGGETQYF.

This clonotype was seen at least ten times. This rearrangement joins TRBV6-1 to TRBJ2-6, with TRBD1 matching over 10 bases. The CDR3 contains 15 residues. Germline CDR1 reads MNHNS; CDR2 reads SASEGT. V shed 6 bases, J shed 8 bases, and the junction held 7 bases outside the gene matches. The chain's CDR3 is CASRVGTGVTNVLTF. The CDR3 DNA sequence: TGTGCCAGCAGGGTGGGGACAGGGGTGACCAACGTCCTGACTTTC.

This chain links TRBV9 with TRBJ1-2; 8 bases match TRBD1. The germline CDR1 and CDR2 sequences are SGDLS and YYNGEE. The CDR3 is 15 amino acids. The V gene end was trimmed by 3 bases and the J gene end by 10 bases; junction bases not matched to a gene: 14. The CDR3 bases are TGTGCCAGCAGCGATTCCAGGGGGCTGGCCCTAGCCTACACCTTC. It specifies CASSDSRGLALAYTF.

CDR3 amino acids: CASSIRSRRGDTQYF. The CDR3 DNA follows: TGTGCCAGTAGTATAAGGTCCAGGCGAGGGGATACGCAGTATTTT. The chain is built from TRBV19 and TRBJ2-3, with a tentative D call TRBD2 (5 bases). This CDR3 region has 15 residues. Germline V lookup: CDR1 LNHDA, CDR2 SQIVND (reference sequence). V shed 2 bases and J shed 6 bases, with 15 bases lying between them.

This clonotype was picked up many times. This chain joins TRBV2 and TRBJ2-2; D could derive from TRBD1 or TRBD2 (6 bases each). Deletions cut 8 bases from V and 1 base from J, with 11 bases between. The CDR3 spans 14 residues. The germline gives CDR1 SNHLY, CDR2 FYNNEI. The CDR3 protein is CASLGGLNTGELFF. CDR3 in DNA: TGTGCCAGCCTCGGGGGCCTGAACACCGGGGAGCTGTTTTTT.

A few counts support this clonotype. The chain recombines TRBV7-2 with TRBJ2-7; TRBD2 agrees at 9 bases. The J segment lost 3 bases and the V segment lost 3 bases, leaving 6 bases of the junction unmatched. This CDR3 region has 15 residues. Germline V lookup: CDR1 SGHTA, CDR2 FQGNSA. CDR3 sequence reads: CASSFSAGGNYEQYV. CDR3 sequence (DNA): TGTGCCAGCAGCTTCTCAGCGGGGGGAAACTACGAGCAGTACGTC.

The chain joins TRBV14 to TRBJ1-6; D gene ambiguous. The CDR3 contains 14 residues. V dropped 3 bases and J dropped 9 bases, with 12 bases sitting between them. Germline V gene sequence: CDR1 SGHDN, CDR2 FVKESK. CDR3 residues: CASSQGFGISPLHF. The CDR3 DNA is TGTGCCAGCAGCCAGGGATTTGGGATTTCACCCCTCCACTTT. The full variable domain, its missing parts supplied by reference TRBV14 and TRBJ1-6, is EAGVTQFPSHSVIEKGQTVTLRCDPISGHDNLYWYRRVMGKEIKFLLHFVKESKQDESGMPNNRFLAERTGGTYSTLKVQPAELEDSGVYFCASSQGFGISPLHFGNGTRLTVT.

This clonotype was detected many times. V usage is TRBV12-3 or TRBV12-4 and J usage is TRBJ1-5; no clear D. The V gene lost 3 bases and the J gene lost 7 bases, with 16 bases spanning the gap. The CDR3 has 15 residues. CDR3 loop: CASSLSAGFVQPQHF. The CDR3 region has the DNA TGTGCCAGCAGTTTGAGCGCAGGCTTTGTGCAGCCCCAGCATTTT.

This clonotype was picked up many times. The chain employs TRBV12-3 or TRBV12-4 and TRBJ2-1; 10 positions agree with TRBD2. CDR3 length: 14 amino acids. With V trimmed by 5 bases and J by 5 bases, 3 bases remained unmatched. CDR3 residues: CASSQSGGDNEQFF. DNA of the CDR3: TGTGCCAGCAGTCAGAGCGGGGGGGACAATGAGCAGTTCTTC.

This clonotype was picked up a small number of times. V usage is TRBV19 and J usage is TRBJ1-1, with D unclear. The CDR3 consists of 14 residues. V was shortened by 5 bases and J by 1 base, with 11 bases between the two germline ends. CDR1 LNHDA and CDR2 SQIVND come from the germline V gene (reference sequence). The CDR3 reads CASSQPVSNTEAFF. The CDR3 nucleotides are TGTGCCAGTAGTCAACCAGTCTCGAACACTGAAGCTTTCTTT.

In this sample, this clonotype turned up many times. This chain connects TRBV6-5 to TRBJ2-7, with 8 bases lining up with TRBD1. The ends lost 4 bases at V and 4 bases at J; junction bases unmatched: 9. Germline V lookup: CDR1 MNHEY, CDR2 SVGAGI. The CDR3 loop spans 15 amino acids. CDR3 in DNA: TGTGCCAGCAGTTTTACAGGGGGTGCATCTTACGAGCAGTACTTC. Translation: CASSFTGGASYEQYF.

A single count supports this clonotype. In DNA, the CDR3 is TGTGCCAGCAGCTGGGGGCTTCCCTACGAGCAGTACTTC. Its translation is CASSWGLPYEQYF. This sequence joins TRBV5-6 and TRBJ2-7, with D tentatively TRBD1 (6 bases). Germline loops: CDR1 SGHDT, CDR2 YYEEEE. The CDR3 spans 13 residues. Trimming stripped 3 bases from V and 2 bases from J, with 9 bases between.

In this sample, this clonotype turned up once. The chain is built from TRBV29-1 and TRBJ1-2; weak D call: TRBD1 (5 bases). CDR3 size: 11 residues. Germline V gene data show CDR1 as SQVTM and CDR2 as ANQGSEA. V lost 4 bases and J 8 bases, leaving 11 bases between the germline ends. The CDR3 DNA reads TGCAGCGTTGGAAGGGGACGAGGCTACACCTTC. Its translation: CSVGRGRGYTF.

This clonotype appeared many times. The rearrangement links TRBV7-6 to TRBJ2-7; D not certain. The V gene lost 2 bases and the J gene lost 0 bases, with 5 bases spanning the gap. The CDR3 totals 13 residues. The germline CDR1 and CDR2 sequences are SGHVS and FNYEAQ. The CDR3 protein is CASSLRVSYEQYF. The CDR3 DNA reads as TGTGCCAGCAGCTTAAGGGTCTCCTACGAGCAGTACTTC.

For this clonotype: Given a much more abundant clone one base away, this may be a read error. J is TRBJ2-2 and V is TRBV6-2 or TRBV6-3; D ambiguous. The CDR3 spans 13 residues. Trimming took 6 bases from V and 3 from J, leaving 8 bases between them. Germline V CDR1 and CDR2: MNHEY, SVGEGT. DNA of the CDR3: TGTGCCAGCAGGTGTCTCCACACCGGGGAGCTGTTTTTT. Amino acid sequence: CASRCLHTGELFF.